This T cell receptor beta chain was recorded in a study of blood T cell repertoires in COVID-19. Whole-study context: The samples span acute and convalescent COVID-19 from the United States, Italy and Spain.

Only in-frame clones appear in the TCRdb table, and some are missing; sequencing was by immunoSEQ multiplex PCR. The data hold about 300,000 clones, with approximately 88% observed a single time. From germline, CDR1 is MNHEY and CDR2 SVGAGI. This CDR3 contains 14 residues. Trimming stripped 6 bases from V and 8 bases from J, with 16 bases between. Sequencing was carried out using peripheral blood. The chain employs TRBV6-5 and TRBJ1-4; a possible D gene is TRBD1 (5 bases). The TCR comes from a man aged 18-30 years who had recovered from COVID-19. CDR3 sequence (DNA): TGTGCCAGCAGGAACCACAGGAGTAAGGAAAAACTGTTTTTT. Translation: CASRNHRSKEKLFF.